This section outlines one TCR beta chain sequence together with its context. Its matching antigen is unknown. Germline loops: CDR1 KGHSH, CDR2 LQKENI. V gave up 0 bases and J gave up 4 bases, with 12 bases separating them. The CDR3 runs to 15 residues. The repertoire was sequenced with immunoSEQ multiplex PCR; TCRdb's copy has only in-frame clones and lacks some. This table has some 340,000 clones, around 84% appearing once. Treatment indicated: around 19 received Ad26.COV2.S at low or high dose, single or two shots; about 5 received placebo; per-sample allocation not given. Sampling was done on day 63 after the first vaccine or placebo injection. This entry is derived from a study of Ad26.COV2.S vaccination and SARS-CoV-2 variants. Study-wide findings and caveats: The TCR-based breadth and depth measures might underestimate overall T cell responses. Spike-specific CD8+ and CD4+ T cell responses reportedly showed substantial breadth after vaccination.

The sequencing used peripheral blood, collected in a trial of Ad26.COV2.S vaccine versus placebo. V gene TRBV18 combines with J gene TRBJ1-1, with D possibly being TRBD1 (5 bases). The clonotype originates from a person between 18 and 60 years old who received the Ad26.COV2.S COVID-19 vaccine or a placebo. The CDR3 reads CASSPPTGLGTEAFF. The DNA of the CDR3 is TGTGCCAGCTCACCACCGACGGGGCTGGGCACTGAAGCTTTCTTT.